This section outlines one T cell receptor (beta chain) sequence together with its context. From germline, CDR1 is MNHEY and CDR2 SMNVEV (reference sequence). V was cut by 3 bases and J by 2 bases, with 7 bases left in between. The CDR3 runs 13 residues. The data stem from a study of blood T cell repertoires in COVID-19. Study in general: Samples taken during acute and convalescent COVID-19 were collected in the United States, Italy and Spain. Sample material is recorded as cDNA or gDNA derived from T cells, B-cell-depleted T cells, or PBMCs.

Only in-frame clones appear in the TCRdb table, and some are missing; sequencing was by immunoSEQ multiplex PCR. Of 100,000 to 120,000 clones listed, 60% to 80% are singletons. This clonotype was obtained from a woman of 80 years or more with active or convalescent COVID-19. This chain links TRBV27 with TRBJ1-2; D call uncertain. Specimen: peripheral blood. The CDR3 here is CASSFRSNYGYTF. CDR3 coding DNA: TGTGCCAGCAGTTTCCGGTCCAACTATGGCTACACCTTC.